The sequence of this T cell receptor beta chain was determined in a study of T cell changes during pregnancy in multiple sclerosis. Here immunoSEQ multiplex PCR was the method, and the copy in TCRdb shows in-frame clones only, minus some. The sample lists about 79,000 clones, 90% to 95% occurring once. The CDR3 contains 13 residues. The ends were cut back, 0 bases at V and 3 bases at J, with 6 bases in the middle. Germline lookup yields CDR1 SGHRS and CDR2 YFSETQ. The receptor was derived from a female donor with multiple sclerosis, enrolled in a pregnancy study. The sequences come from CD4+ T cells from peripheral blood mononuclear cells, collected in the second trimester of pregnancy. The V call is TRBV5-1, the J call TRBJ1-1; D uncertain. The CDR3 nucleotides read TGCGCCAGCAGCTTGGTCAGGCACACTGAAGCTTTCTTT. Amino acids: CASSLVRHTEAFF.